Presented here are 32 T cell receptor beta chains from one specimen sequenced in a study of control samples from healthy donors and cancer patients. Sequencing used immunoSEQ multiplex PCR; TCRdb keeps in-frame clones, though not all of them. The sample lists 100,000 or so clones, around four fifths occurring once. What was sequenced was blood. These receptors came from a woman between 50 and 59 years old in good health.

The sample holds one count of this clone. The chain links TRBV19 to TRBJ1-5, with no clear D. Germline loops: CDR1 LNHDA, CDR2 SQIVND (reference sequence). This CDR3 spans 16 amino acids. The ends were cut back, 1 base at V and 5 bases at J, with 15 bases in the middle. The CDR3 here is CASSIGGGVSDQPQHF. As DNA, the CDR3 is TGTGCCAGTAGTATAGGAGGCGGCGTCAGCGATCAGCCCCAGCATTTT. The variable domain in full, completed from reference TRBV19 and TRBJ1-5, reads DGGITQSPKYLFRKEGQNVTLSCEQNLNHDAMYWYRQDPGQGLRLIYYSQIVNDFQKGDIAEGYSVSREKKESFPLTVTSAQKNPTAFYLCASSIGGGVSDQPQHFGDGTRLSIL.

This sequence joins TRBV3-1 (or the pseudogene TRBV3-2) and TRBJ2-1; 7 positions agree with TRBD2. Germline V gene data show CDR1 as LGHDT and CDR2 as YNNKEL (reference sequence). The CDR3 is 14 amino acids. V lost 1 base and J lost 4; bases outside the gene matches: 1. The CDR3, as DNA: TGTGCCAGCAGCCAAGCTAGCGGTTACAATGAGCAGTTCTTC. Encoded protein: CASSQASGYNEQFF.

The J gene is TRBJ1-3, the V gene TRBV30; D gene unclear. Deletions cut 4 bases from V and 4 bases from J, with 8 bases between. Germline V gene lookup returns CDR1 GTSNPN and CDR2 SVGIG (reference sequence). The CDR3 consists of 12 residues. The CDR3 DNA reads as TGTGCCTGGAAAAGGCCGGGAAACACCATATATTTT. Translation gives CAWKRPGNTIYF.

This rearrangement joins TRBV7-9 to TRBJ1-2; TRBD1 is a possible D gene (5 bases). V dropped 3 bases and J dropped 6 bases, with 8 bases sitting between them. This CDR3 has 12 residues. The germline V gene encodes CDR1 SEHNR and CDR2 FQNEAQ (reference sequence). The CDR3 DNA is TGTGCCAGCAGCTTCCAGGGTCATGGCTACACCTTC. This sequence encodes CASSFQGHGYTF.

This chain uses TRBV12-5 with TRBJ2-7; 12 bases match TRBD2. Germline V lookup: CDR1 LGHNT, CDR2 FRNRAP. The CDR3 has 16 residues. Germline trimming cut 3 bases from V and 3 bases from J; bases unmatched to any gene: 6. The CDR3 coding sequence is TGTGCTAGTGGTTTAAAGACTAGCGGGGGTATCTACGAGCAGTACTTC. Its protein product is CASGLKTSGGIYEQYF.

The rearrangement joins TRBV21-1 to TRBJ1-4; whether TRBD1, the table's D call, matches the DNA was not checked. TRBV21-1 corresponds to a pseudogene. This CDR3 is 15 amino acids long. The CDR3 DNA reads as TGTGCCAGCAGCAATACAGGAACGCCCGGGGAAAAACTGTTTTTT. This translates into CASSNTGTPGEKLFF.

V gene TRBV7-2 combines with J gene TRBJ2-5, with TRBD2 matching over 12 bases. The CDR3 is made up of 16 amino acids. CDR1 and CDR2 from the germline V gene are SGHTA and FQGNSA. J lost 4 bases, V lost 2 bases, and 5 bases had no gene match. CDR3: CASSLKTSGSAETQYF. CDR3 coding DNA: TGTGCCAGCAGCTTAAAGACTAGCGGGAGTGCAGAGACCCAGTACTTC.

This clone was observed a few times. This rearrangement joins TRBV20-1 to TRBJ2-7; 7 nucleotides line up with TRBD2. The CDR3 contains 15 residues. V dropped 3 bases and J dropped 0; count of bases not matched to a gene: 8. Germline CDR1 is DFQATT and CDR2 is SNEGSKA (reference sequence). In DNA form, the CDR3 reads TGCAGTGCTAGTAATTGGCTAGCGGCCTCCTACGAGCAGTACTTC. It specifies CSASNWLAASYEQYF.

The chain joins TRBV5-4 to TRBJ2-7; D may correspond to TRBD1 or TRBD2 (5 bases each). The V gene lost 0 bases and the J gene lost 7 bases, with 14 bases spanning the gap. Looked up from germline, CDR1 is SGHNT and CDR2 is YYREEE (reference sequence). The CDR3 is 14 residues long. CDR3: CASSLAGLDKEQYF. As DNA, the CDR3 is TGTGCCAGCAGCTTGGCTGGACTGGACAAGGAGCAGTACTTC.

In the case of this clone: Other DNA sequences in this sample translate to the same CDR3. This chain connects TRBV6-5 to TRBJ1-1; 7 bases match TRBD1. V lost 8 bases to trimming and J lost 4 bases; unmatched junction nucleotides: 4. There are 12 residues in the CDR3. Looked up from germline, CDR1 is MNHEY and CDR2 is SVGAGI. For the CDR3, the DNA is TGTGCCAGCTCCAGGGGGGGCACTGAAGCTTTCTTT. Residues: CASSRGGTEAFF.

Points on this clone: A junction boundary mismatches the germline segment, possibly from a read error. The CDR3, as DNA: TGTGCTAGCAGCTTATTTCAGGGCTACGAGCAGTACTTC. It yields the protein CASSLFQGYEQYF. V usage is TRBV7-7 and J usage is TRBJ2-7; possible D gene TRBD1, 5 bases. The CDR3 has 13 residues. Germline CDR1 SSHAT, CDR2 FNYEAQ (reference sequence). The full variable domain, with the rest looked up from reference TRBV7-7 and TRBJ2-7, is GAGVSQSPRYKVTKRGQDVTLRCDPISSHATLYWYQQALGQGPEFLTYFNYEAQPDKSGLPSDRFSAERPEGSISTLTIQRTEQRDSAMYRCASSLFQGYEQYFGPGTRLTVT.

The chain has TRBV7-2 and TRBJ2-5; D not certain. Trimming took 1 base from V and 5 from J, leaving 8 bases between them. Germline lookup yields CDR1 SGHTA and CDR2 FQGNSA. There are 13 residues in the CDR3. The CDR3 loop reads CASSLDRGETQYF. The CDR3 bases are TGTGCCAGCAGCTTAGATCGCGGTGAGACCCAGTACTTC.

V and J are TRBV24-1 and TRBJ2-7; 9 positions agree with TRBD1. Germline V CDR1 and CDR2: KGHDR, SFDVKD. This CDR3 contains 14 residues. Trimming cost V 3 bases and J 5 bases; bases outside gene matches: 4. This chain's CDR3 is CATSDPGQGDEQYF. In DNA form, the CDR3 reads TGTGCCACCAGTGATCCGGGACAGGGAGACGAGCAGTACTTC.

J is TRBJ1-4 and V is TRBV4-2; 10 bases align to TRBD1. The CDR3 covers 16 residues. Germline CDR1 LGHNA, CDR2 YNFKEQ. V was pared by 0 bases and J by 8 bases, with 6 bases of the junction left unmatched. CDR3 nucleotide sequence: TGTGCCAGCAGCCAAGATCCGACAGGGGGCGGGGAAAAACTGTTTTTT. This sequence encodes CASSQDPTGGGEKLFF.

DNA of the CDR3: TGTGCCAGCAGGTCGCCCGCCCCGTCCCCTTCACCCCTCCACTTT. Amino acid sequence: CASRSPAPSPSPLHF. The chain joins TRBV28 to TRBJ1-6; no reliable D call. CDR1 and CDR2 (germline): MDHEN, SYDVKM. The CDR3 runs to 15 residues. V gave up 6 bases and J gave up 9 bases, with 18 bases separating them. The full variable domain, rest sourced from reference TRBV28 and TRBJ1-6, is DVKVTQSSRYLVKRTGEKVFLECVQDMDHENMFWYRQDPGLGLRLIYFSYDVKMKEKGDIPEGYSVSREKKERFSLILESASTNQTSMYLCASRSPAPSPSPLHFGNGTRLTVT.

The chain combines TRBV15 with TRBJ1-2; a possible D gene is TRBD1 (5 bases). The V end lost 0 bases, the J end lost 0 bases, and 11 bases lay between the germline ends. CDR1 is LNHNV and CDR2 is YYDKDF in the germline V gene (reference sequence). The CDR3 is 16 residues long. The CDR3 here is CATSRDVPGSNYGYTF. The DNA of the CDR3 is TGTGCCACCAGCAGAGATGTCCCAGGGTCTAACTATGGCTACACCTTC.

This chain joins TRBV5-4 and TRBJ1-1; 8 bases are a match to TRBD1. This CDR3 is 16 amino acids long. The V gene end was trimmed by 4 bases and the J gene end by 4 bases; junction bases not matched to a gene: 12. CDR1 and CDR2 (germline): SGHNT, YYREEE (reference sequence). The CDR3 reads CASSPGGAVLATEAFF. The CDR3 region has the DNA TGTGCCAGCAGCCCAGGGGGCGCGGTTTTAGCCACTGAAGCTTTCTTT.

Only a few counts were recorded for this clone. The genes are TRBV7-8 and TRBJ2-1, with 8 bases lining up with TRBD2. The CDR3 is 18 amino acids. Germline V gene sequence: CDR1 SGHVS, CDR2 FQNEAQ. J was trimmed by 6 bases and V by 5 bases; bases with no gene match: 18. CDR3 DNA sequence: TGTGCCAGCAGCCCGAGGCTTCGGCGGGGGGACTCACTCAATGAGCAGTTCTTC. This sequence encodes CASSPRLRRGDSLNEQFF. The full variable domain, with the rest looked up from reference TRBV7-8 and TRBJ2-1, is GAGVSQSPRYKVAKRGQDVALRCDPISGHVSLFWYQQALGQGPEFLTYFQNEAQLDKSGLPSDRFFAERPEGSVSTLKIQRTQQEDSAVYLCASSPRLRRGDSLNEQFFGPGTRLTVL.

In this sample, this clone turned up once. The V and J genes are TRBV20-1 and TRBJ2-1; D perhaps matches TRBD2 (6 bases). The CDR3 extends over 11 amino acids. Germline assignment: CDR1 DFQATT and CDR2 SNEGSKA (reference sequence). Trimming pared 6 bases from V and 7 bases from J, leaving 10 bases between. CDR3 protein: CSAGGINEQFF. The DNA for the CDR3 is TGCAGTGCCGGCGGGATAAATGAGCAGTTCTTC.

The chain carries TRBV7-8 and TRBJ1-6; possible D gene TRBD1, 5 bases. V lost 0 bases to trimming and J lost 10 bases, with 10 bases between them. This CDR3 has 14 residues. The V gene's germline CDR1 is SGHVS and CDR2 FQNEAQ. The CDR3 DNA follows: TGTGCCAGCAGCTTAGCGGGGGGAGACTCACCCCTCCACTTT. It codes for CASSLAGGDSPLHF.

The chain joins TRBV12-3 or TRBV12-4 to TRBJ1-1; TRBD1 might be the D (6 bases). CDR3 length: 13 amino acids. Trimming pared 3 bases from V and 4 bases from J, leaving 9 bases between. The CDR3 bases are TGTGCCAGCAGTTTGGGAGGGGGCACTGAAGCTTTCTTT. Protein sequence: CASSLGGGTEAFF.

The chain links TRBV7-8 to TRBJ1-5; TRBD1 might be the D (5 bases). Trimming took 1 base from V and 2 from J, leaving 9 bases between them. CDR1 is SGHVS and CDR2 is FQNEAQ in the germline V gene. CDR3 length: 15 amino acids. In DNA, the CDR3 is TGTGCCAGCAGCTTAGTGGGGCAGGGCAATCAGCCCCAGCATTTT. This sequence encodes CASSLVGQGNQPQHF.

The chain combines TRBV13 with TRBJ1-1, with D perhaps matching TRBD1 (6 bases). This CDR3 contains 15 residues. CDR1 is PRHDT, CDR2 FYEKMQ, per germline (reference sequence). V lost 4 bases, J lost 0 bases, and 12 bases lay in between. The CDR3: CASSSDQGLNTEAFF. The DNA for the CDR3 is TGTGCCAGCAGCTCGGATCAGGGGCTGAACACTGAAGCTTTCTTT.

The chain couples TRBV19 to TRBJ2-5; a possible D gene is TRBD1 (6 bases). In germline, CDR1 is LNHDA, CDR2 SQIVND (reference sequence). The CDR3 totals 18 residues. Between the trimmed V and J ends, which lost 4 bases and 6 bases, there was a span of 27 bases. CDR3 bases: TGTGCCAGTAGTACTACGAAGGGGGTATTGAACGTCCGGAAGACCCAGTACTTC. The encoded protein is CASSTTKGVLNVRKTQYF.

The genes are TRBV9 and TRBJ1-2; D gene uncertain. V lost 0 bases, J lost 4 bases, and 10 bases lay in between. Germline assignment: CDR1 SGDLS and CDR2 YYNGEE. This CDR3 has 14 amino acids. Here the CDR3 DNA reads TGTGCCAGCAGCGTAGGAGGGAACGGCTATGGCTACACCTTC. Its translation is CASSVGGNGYGYTF. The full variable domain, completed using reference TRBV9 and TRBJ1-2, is DSGVTQTPKHLITATGQRVTLRCSPRSGDLSVYWYQQSLDQGLQFLIQYYNGEERAKGNILERFSAQQFPDLHSELNLSSLELGDSALYFCASSVGGNGYGYTFGSGTRLTVV.

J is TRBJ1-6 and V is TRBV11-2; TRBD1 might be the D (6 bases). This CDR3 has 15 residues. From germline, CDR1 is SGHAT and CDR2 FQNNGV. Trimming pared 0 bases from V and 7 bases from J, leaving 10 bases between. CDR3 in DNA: TGTGCCAGCAGCTTAGATGGTGACAGGAATTCACCCCTCCACTTT. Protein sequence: CASSLDGDRNSPLHF.

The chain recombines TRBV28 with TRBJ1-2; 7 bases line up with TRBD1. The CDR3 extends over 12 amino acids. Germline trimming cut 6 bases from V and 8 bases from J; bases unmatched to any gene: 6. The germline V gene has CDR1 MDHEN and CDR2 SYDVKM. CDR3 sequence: CASRDRAWGYTF. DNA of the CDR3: TGTGCCAGCAGAGACAGGGCTTGGGGCTACACCTTC.

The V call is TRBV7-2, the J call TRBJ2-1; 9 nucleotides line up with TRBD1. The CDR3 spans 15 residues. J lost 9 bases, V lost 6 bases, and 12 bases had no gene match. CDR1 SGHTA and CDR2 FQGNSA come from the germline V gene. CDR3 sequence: CASSRQGVVAGEQFF. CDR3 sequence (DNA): TGTGCCAGCAGTCGACAGGGGGTAGTTGCAGGTGAGCAGTTCTTC.

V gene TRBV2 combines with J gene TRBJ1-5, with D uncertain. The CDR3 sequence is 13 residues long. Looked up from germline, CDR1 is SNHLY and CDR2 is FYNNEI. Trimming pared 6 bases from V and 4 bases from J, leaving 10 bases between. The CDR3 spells CASRPRTNQPQHF. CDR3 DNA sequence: TGTGCCAGCAGGCCGCGAACTAATCAGCCCCAGCATTTT.

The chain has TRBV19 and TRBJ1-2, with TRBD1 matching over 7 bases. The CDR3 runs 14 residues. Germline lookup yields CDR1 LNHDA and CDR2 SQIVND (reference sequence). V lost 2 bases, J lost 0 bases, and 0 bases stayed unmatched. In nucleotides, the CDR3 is TGTGCCAGTAGTATAACAGGGGCTAACTATGGCTACACCTTC. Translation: CASSITGANYGYTF.

The CDR3 nucleotides read TGTGCCAGCAGCGGGACAGGGAGAGCTTTCTTT. Encoded protein: CASSGTGRAFF. The chain couples TRBV5-6 to TRBJ1-1; 9 bases map to TRBD1. The germline V gene encodes CDR1 SGHDT and CDR2 YYEEEE. This CDR3 has 11 residues. V trimming: 4 bases; J trimming: 10 bases; junction bases outside the gene matches: 2. Drawing the rest from reference TRBV5-6 and TRBJ1-1, the complete variable domain is DAGVTQSPTHLIKTRGQQVTLRCSPKSGHDTVSWYQQALGQGPQFIFQYYEEEERQRGNFPDRFSGHQFPNYSSELNVNALLLGDSALYLCASSGTGRAFFGQGTRLTVV.

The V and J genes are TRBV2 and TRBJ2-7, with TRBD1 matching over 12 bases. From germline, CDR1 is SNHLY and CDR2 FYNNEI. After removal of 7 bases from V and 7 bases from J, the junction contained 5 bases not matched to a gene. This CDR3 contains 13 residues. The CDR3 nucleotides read TGTGCCAGCAAGGGACAGGGGGCCGTTGAGCAGTACTTC. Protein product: CASKGQGAVEQYF.